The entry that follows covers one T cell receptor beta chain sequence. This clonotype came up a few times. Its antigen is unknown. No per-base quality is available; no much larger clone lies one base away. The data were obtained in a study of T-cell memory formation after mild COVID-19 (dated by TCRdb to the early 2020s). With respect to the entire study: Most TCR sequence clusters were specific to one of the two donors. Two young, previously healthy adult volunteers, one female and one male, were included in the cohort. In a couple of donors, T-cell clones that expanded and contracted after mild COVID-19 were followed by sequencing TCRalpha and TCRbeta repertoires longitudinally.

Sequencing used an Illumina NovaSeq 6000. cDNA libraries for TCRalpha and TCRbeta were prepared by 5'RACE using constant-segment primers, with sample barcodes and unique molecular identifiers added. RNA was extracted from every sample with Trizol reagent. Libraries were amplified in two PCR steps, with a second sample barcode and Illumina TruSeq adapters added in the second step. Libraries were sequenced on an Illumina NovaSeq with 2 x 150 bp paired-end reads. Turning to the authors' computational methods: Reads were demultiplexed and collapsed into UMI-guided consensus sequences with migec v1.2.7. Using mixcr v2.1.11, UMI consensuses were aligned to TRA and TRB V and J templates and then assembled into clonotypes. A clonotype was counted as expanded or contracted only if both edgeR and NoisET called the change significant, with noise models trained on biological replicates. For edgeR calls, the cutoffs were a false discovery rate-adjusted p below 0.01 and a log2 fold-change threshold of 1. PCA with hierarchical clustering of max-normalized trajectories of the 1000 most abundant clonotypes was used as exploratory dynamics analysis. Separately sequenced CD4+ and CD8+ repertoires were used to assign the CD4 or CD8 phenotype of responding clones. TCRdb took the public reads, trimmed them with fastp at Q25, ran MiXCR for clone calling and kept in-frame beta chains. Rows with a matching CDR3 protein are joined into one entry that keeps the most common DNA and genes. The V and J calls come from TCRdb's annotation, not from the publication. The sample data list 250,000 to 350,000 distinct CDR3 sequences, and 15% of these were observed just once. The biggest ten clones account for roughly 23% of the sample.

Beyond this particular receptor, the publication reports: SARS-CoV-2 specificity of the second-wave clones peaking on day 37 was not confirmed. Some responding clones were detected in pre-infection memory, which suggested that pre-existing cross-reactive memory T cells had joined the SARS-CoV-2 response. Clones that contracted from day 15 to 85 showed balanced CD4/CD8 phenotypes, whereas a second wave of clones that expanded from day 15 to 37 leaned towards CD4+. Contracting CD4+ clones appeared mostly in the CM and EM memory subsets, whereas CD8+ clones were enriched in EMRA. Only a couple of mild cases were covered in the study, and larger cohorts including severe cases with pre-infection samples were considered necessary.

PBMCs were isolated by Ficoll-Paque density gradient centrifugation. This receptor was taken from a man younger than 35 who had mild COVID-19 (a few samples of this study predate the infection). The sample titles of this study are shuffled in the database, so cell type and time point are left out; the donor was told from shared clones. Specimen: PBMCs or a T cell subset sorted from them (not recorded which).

The DNA sequence reads TGCGCCAGCAGCCCGGATACTAGCGGGGGGGCCCTCAATGAGCAGTTCTTC. It is translated as CASSPDTSGGALNEQFF. The rearranged chain carries TRBV5-1 and TRBJ2-1; 13 bases in between match TRBD2. The CDR3 measures 17 amino acids from cysteine to phenylalanine. Only the CDR3 DNA stays, 51 bases, in frame from base 1. CDR1 and CDR2, looked up from the germline V gene, are SGHRS and YFSETQ. Germline trimming amounts to 4 bases on V and 6 bases on J, with 10 as the count of junction bases outside the gene matches.